Listed below are T cell receptor beta chains from one sample, sequenced in a study of CD8 T cells in ankylosing spondylitis. TCRdb reprocessed the 5' RACE reads with MiXCR, giving one entry per CDR3 protein. The table has under 950,000 distinct CDR3 sequences, 15% to 20% seen once. The sequenced material came from blood, either unsorted or a sorted T cell fraction (not recorded which). The source is a male donor with ankylosing spondylitis. Both conserved end residues are part of each CDR3. D genes are given only for firm matches. The size field is filled for only some rows; it gives once, few, many or a size class.

clone_size j_call d_call v_call cdr3_nt cdr3_aa
- TRBJ2-1 TRBD2 TRBV6-2/TRBV6-3 TGTGCCAGCAGTTATGGGGACTATTACAATGAGCAGTTCTTC CASSYGDYYNEQFF
many TRBJ1-5 - TRBV28 TGTGCCAGCAGCCTTACAGGGTTGAATAGCAATCAGCCCCAGCATTTT CASSLTGLNSNQPQHF
once TRBJ2-7 - TRBV4-3 TGCGCCAGCAGCCAAGATTTAGGAAGGGCCCGCGGGCAGTACTTC CASSQDLGRARGQYF
few TRBJ1-5 - TRBV5-8 TGTGCCAGCAGCCCAAGGGTGACCGGTAGCAATCAGCCCCAGCATTTT CASSPRVTGSNQPQHF
- TRBJ1-6 - TRBV11-2 TGTGCCAGCAGCTTAACACAGAGCCGGGTCCGAACCCTCCACTTT CASSLTQSRVRTLHF
- TRBJ1-2 TRBD1 TRBV11-2 TGTGCCAGCAGCTTCGAACAGGGGGCGGGAGGCTACACCTTC CASSFEQGAGGYTF
- TRBJ1-1 - TRBV29-1 TGCACCGTTGTTGGGGATCAACTGATGAACACTGAAGCTTTCTTT CTVVGDQLMNTEAFF
- TRBJ1-1 - TRBV15 TGTGCCACCAGCAGAGATCGGGGAGTCCCCCTGAACACTGAAGCTTTCTTT CATSRDRGVPLNTEAFF
few TRBJ1-1 TRBD1 TRBV7-2 TGTGCCAGCAGCTTAGGATGGGGACAGGGGGCAAACACTGAAGCTTTCTTT CASSLGWGQGANTEAFF
- TRBJ2-3 TRBD2 TRBV24-1 TGTGCCACCAGTGATCCCAGGTGGGGAGCGGGAGGAACAGATACGCAGTATTTT CATSDPRWGAGGTDTQYF
once TRBJ2-5 - TRBV7-9 TGTGCCAGCAGCTCCCGGGACAACGGCGGGACCCAGTACTTC CASSSRDNGGTQYF
few TRBJ2-7 - TRBV20-1 TGCAGTGCTAGAGACAGGGGTGCCTACGAGCAGTACTTC CSARDRGAYEQYF
- TRBJ1-3 - TRBV7-2 TGTGCCAGCAGCTCAGGGCCCTACTCTGGAAACACCATATATTTT CASSSGPYSGNTIYF
few TRBJ2-1 TRBD2 TRBV12-3/TRBV12-4 TGTGCCAGCAGTTTAAACCCGGGACTACCGATCTACAATGAGCAGTTCTTC CASSLNPGLPIYNEQFF
few TRBJ2-5 - TRBV25-1 TGTGCCAGCAGTCAACAGGGTTCTATGACGGAGACCCAGTACTTC CASSQQGSMTETQYF
many TRBJ2-1 TRBD1 TRBV5-1 TGCGCCAGCAGCTTTCAGGGGGCCTCGTACAATGAGCAGTTCTTC CASSFQGASYNEQFF
- TRBJ2-1 - TRBV11-1 TGTGCCAGCAGCCCCAGCGCGGGCGACAATGAGCAGTTCTTC CASSPSAGDNEQFF
few TRBJ2-1 TRBD2 TRBV7-9 TGTGCCAGCAGCCGGATGGTAGCGGGATTGAATGAGCAGTTCTTC CASSRMVAGLNEQFF
few TRBJ2-1 - TRBV5-5 TGTGCCAGCAGCCCCAAGGGGCCGAGCTCCTACAATGAGCAGTTCTTC CASSPKGPSSYNEQFF
- TRBJ1-6 - TRBV15 TGTGCCACCAGCATCGGACGGACAACTTATAATTCACCCCTCCACTTT CATSIGRTTYNSPLHF
- TRBJ2-1 - TRBV11-3 TGTGCCAGCAGCTTAGAAATGGGTTCCTACAATGAGCAGTTCTTC CASSLEMGSYNEQFF
few TRBJ1-3 TRBD1 TRBV20-1 TGCAGTGCTAGTCGGACAGGTCCCATCTCTGGAAACACCATATATTTT CSASRTGPISGNTIYF